This TCR beta chain was sequenced for a study of blood T cell repertoires in COVID-19. Study at large: The study drew acute and convalescent COVID-19 samples from the United States, Italy and Spain. T cells, B-cell-depleted T cells, or PBMCs supplied cDNA or gDNA.

As processed by the authors: Estimation of nucleated cell counts relied on the amplification of reference gene primers. Sequenced by immunoSEQ multiplex PCR; TCRdb stores in-frame clones only, minus some. That table gives V, J and clone size, and the DNA gave D and trimming. The profile shows 100,000 or so clones, over 75% of them singletons. With 5 bases removed from V and 2 bases from J, the gap between germline ends came to 19 bases. The CDR3 spans 16 residues. Per the germline V gene, CDR1 is MNHEY and CDR2 is SMNVEV (reference sequence). The chain joins TRBV27 to TRBJ2-7; perhaps TRBD1 as D (7 bases). Input material: peripheral blood. This clonotype was sampled from a man aged 55 to 70 with acute or convalescent COVID-19. The CDR3 loop reads CASSTPSGRGAYEQYF. CDR3 sequence (DNA): TGTGCCAGCAGTACCCCCAGCGGCAGGGGGGCCTACGAGCAGTACTTC.